Listed below are T cell receptor beta chains from one sample, sequenced in a study of cytomegalovirus exposure and HLA in healthy donors. Sequencing was performed with immunoSEQ multiplex PCR; in TCRdb, only in-frame clones are kept and a portion is missing. The sample consists of more than 85,000 clones, about 95% of them appearing once. The sequenced material came from PBMCs. The receptors here all came from a woman between 18 and 29 years old in good health and CMV-seronegative. CDR3s include the opening cysteine and the closing phenylalanine or tryptophan. D genes are given only for firm matches. Clone size is stated in some rows and not others, as once, few, many or a class when expanded.

j_gene: TRBJ2-7
d_gene: NA
abundance: NA
len: 15
v_gene: TRBV7-6
CDR3aa: CASSLGLDSSYEQYF
CDR3nt: TGTGCCAGCAGCTTAGGACTAGACAGCTCCTACGAGCAGTACTTC

j_gene: TRBJ2-1
d_gene: NA
abundance: NA
len: 14
v_gene: TRBV5-6
CDR3aa: CASSLSGAYNEQFF
CDR3nt: TGTGCCAGCAGCTTAAGTGGAGCCTACAATGAGCAGTTCTTC

j_gene: TRBJ2-7
d_gene: NA
abundance: NA
len: 12
v_gene: TRBV30
CDR3aa: CAWMGRSYEQYF
CDR3nt: TGTGCCTGGATGGGCCGCTCATACGAGCAGTACTTC

j_gene: TRBJ2-1
d_gene: TRBD1
abundance: NA
len: 14
v_gene: TRBV14
CDR3aa: CASSLGQGRDEQFF
CDR3nt: TGTGCCAGCAGCCTCGGACAGGGGCGGGATGAGCAGTTCTTC

j_gene: TRBJ1-4
d_gene: TRBD1
abundance: NA
len: 14
v_gene: TRBV9
CDR3aa: CASSLTGDREKLFF
CDR3nt: TGTGCCAGCAGCCTGACAGGGGATCGTGAAAAACTGTTTTTT

j_gene: TRBJ1-2
d_gene: NA
abundance: NA
len: 16
v_gene: TRBV9
CDR3aa: CASSVVFGELDYGYTF
CDR3nt: TGTGCCAGCAGCGTAGTCTTTGGGGAGCTCGACTATGGCTACACCTTC

j_gene: TRBJ2-7
d_gene: NA
abundance: NA
len: 13
v_gene: TRBV7-6
CDR3aa: CASSRLYVDEQYF
CDR3nt: TGTGCCAGCAGCCGTCTCTATGTAGACGAGCAGTACTTC

j_gene: TRBJ1-2
d_gene: TRBD1
abundance: NA
len: 15
v_gene: TRBV11-2
CDR3aa: CASSFGQDTNYGYTF
CDR3nt: TGTGCCAGCAGCTTTGGACAGGACACTAACTATGGCTACACCTTC

j_gene: TRBJ2-7
d_gene: TRBD2
abundance: NA
len: 15
v_gene: TRBV11-2
CDR3aa: CASSLAGTSGYEQYF
CDR3nt: TGTGCCAGCAGCTTAGCCGGGACTAGCGGCTACGAGCAGTACTTC

j_gene: TRBJ1-1
d_gene: NA
abundance: NA
len: 15
v_gene: TRBV9
CDR3aa: CASSAGLSTNTEAFF
CDR3nt: TGTGCCAGCAGCGCCGGACTTTCGACCAACACTGAAGCTTTCTTT

j_gene: TRBJ2-7
d_gene: TRBD1
abundance: NA
len: 16
v_gene: TRBV10-3
CDR3aa: CAIREPGGQGADEQYF
CDR3nt: TGTGCCATCAGAGAACCCGGGGGACAGGGTGCCGACGAGCAGTACTTC

j_gene: TRBJ2-2
d_gene: NA
abundance: NA
len: 14
v_gene: TRBV28
CDR3aa: CASSLGQHTGELFF
CDR3nt: TGTGCCAGCAGTTTAGGGCAGCACACCGGGGAGCTGTTTTTT

j_gene: TRBJ1-5
d_gene: TRBD1
abundance: once
len: 14
v_gene: TRBV6-6
CDR3aa: CASRPGQGNQPQHF
CDR3nt: TGTGCCAGCAGACCCGGACAGGGCAATCAGCCCCAGCATTTT

j_gene: TRBJ1-3
d_gene: NA
abundance: NA
len: 13
v_gene: TRBV19
CDR3aa: CASRDSSGNTIYF
CDR3nt: TGTGCCAGTAGGGACAGCTCTGGAAACACCATATATTTT

j_gene: TRBJ2-3
d_gene: TRBD2
abundance: NA
len: 16
v_gene: TRBV25-1
CDR3aa: CASSVGREGRADTQYF
CDR3nt: TGTGCCAGCAGTGTCGGGAGGGAGGGCCGAGCAGATACGCAGTATTTT

j_gene: TRBJ2-7
d_gene: TRBD2
abundance: NA
len: 15
v_gene: TRBV6-5
CDR3aa: CASSRPGGGSYEQYF
CDR3nt: TGTGCCAGCAGCCGACCCGGCGGGGGGTCCTACGAGCAGTACTTC

j_gene: TRBJ2-7
d_gene: TRBD1
abundance: NA
len: 14
v_gene: TRBV18
CDR3aa: CASSPGQVTYEQYF
CDR3nt: TGTGCCAGCTCACCGGGACAGGTGACCTACGAGCAGTACTTC

j_gene: TRBJ2-1
d_gene: TRBD2
abundance: NA
len: 15
v_gene: TRBV6-5
CDR3aa: CASSYASGGANEQFF
CDR3nt: TGTGCCAGCAGTTACGCTAGCGGGGGGGCGAATGAGCAGTTCTTC